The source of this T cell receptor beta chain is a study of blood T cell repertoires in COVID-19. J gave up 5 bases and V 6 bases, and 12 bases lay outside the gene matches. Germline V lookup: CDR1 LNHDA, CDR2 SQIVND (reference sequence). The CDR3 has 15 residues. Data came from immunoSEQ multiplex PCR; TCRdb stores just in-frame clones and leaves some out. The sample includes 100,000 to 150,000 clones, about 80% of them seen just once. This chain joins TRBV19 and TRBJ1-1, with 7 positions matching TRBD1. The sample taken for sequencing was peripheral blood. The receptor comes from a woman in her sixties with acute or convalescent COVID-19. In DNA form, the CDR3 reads TGTGCCAGTAGGATGACAGGGAAGGGGGGAACTGAAGCTTTCTTT. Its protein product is CASRMTGKGGTEAFF.